These T cell receptor beta chains were read from a single sample in a study of early T cells in non-severe SARS-CoV-2 infection. TCRdb ran MiXCR on the 5' RACE reads and lists one entry per CDR3 protein. The sample includes 86,000 or so distinct CDR3 sequences, around 5.6% of them seen just once. Material: whole blood. The receptor source for this set is an adult who was a healthcare worker with PCR-confirmed SARS-CoV-2 infection or an uninfected control (not recorded which). Both conserved end residues are part of each CDR3. D genes are given only for firm matches. Size is omitted from some rows. Given values are once, few, many or a class for expanded clones.

CASSYSTGEAFF TGTGCCAGCAGTTACTCGACAGGAGAAGCTTTCTTT 12 TRBV6-6 many TRBJ1-1 -
CASSPPPLQGGLSTEAFF TGCGCCAGCAGCCCTCCACCTTTACAGGGGGGACTAAGTACTGAAGCTTTCTTT 18 TRBV4-1 many TRBJ1-1 TRBD1
CASSRQITSSYNSPLHF TGTGCCAGCAGTCGACAGATAACCAGCTCCTATAATTCACCCCTCCACTTT 17 TRBV7-2 few TRBJ1-6 -
CATAPKAATDTQYF TGTGCCACCGCTCCCAAGGCGGCCACAGATACGCAGTATTTT 14 TRBV24-1 few TRBJ2-3 -
CSASPAGGYHQETQYF TGCAGTGCTAGCCCAGCGGGGGGTTACCACCAAGAGACCCAGTACTTC 16 TRBV20-1 - TRBJ2-5 TRBD2
CASSFPPKYEQYF TGTGCCAGCAGTTTTCCCCCCAAGTACGAGCAGTACTTC 13 TRBV28 many TRBJ2-7 -
CASSEQGWETQYF TGCGCCAGCAGTGAACAGGGATGGGAGACCCAGTACTTC 13 TRBV10-2 many TRBJ2-5 -
CASSLDVGVVAKNIQYF TGTGCCAGCAGCTTAGATGTTGGAGTAGTAGCCAAAAACATTCAGTACTTC 17 TRBV11-2 - TRBJ2-4 -
CASRRSGGGEQYF TGTGCCAGCAGACGTAGCGGGGGGGGCGAGCAGTACTTC 13 TRBV14 - TRBJ2-7 TRBD2
CASSYSGRTRAEAFF TGTGCCAGCAGTTACTCGGGCAGAACCAGGGCTGAAGCTTTCTTT 15 TRBV6-6 - TRBJ1-1 -
CSARDSSRQMTEVFF TGCAGTGCTAGAGATTCAAGTCGACAGATGACTGAAGTTTTCTTT 15 TRBV20-1 many TRBJ1-1 -
CASSAIRASGYEQYF TGTGCCAGCAGCGCCATACGGGCTAGCGGCTACGAGCAGTACTTC 15 TRBV5-6 many TRBJ2-7 TRBD2
CASRRRGIEDTEAFF TGTGCCAGCCGAAGGCGGGGTATTGAGGATACTGAAGCTTTCTTT 15 TRBV2 - TRBJ1-1 -
CASSSQGSPGNEQFF TGTGCCAGCAGTTCTCAGGGCTCTCCTGGCAATGAGCAGTTCTTC 15 TRBV25-1 many TRBJ2-1 -
CASSRDWTYEQYF TGTGCCAGCAGTAGGGACTGGACCTACGAGCAGTACTTC 13 TRBV6-5 - TRBJ2-7 -
CASSQGITTGAPQETQYF TGCGCCAGCAGCCAAGGTATTACGACGGGGGCCCCACAAGAGACCCAGTACTTC 18 TRBV4-1 few TRBJ2-5 -
CASSLSSRAGTNTGELFF TGTGCCAGCAGTTTATCTTCTCGTGCGGGGACGAACACCGGGGAGCTGTTTTTT 18 TRBV27 few TRBJ2-2 -